This TCR beta chain originates from a study of T cells in Graves' hyperthyroidism and ophthalmopathy. This clonotype was counted only a few times. Its matching antigen is unknown. Overall study results and limits: In blood, most of the thyroid clonotypes expanded above 0.001 were also present.

The CDR3 totals 15 residues. Trimming stripped 2 bases from V and 0 bases from J, with 8 bases between. Germline CDR1 and CDR2: SGHRS and YFSETQ. TCR beta CDR3 sequences were amplified from RNA transcripts. HTBI primers drove first-round RT-PCR of the TCR CDR3. TCRdb fed the multiplex PCR reads into MiXCR, producing one record per CDR3 protein. The repertoire consists of 160,000 or so distinct CDR3 sequences, with about 9.4% occurring once and the leading ten covering around 20%. This TCR derives from a woman aged 18-29 years with Graves' hyperthyroidism that later progressed to Graves' ophthalmopathy. V gene TRBV5-1 combines with J gene TRBJ2-2; D gene unclear. Material for sequencing was blood. CDR3 amino acids: CASSFVSPNTGELFF. CDR3 nucleotides: TGCGCCAGCAGCTTTGTCTCCCCGAACACCGGGGAGCTGTTTTTT.